These 25 T cell receptor beta chains were all obtained from the same sample, sequenced in a study of control samples from healthy donors and cancer patients. The table came from immunoSEQ multiplex PCR; TCRdb's copy has only in-frame clones and leaves some out. The table lists 45,000 to 60,000 clones, about four fifths of them singletons. Source material: blood. The receptors shown here come from a man between 70 and 80 years old in good health.

The chain has TRBV2 and TRBJ1-1, with 7 bases lining up with TRBD1. Unmatched junction bases numbered 3, after V lost 8 bases and J lost 0 bases. The CDR3 covers 13 residues. Germline lookup yields CDR1 SNHLY and CDR2 FYNNEI. The CDR3 DNA reads as TGTGCCAGCGGGACAGACATGAACACTGAAGCTTTCTTT. Translating gives CASGTDMNTEAFF.

This rearrangement joins TRBV5-4 to TRBJ2-6; 7 positions agree with TRBD1. Germline V CDR1 and CDR2: SGHNT, YYREEE (reference sequence). CDR3 length: 18 residues. V dropped 0 bases and J dropped 2; count of bases not matched to a gene: 8. The CDR3 here is CASSLAPGQVTGANVLTF. Here the CDR3 DNA reads TGTGCCAGCAGCTTGGCCCCAGGACAGGTAACTGGGGCCAACGTCCTGACTTTC. The variable domain in full, with the rest retrieved from reference TRBV5-4 and TRBJ2-6, is ETGVTQSPTHLIKTRGQQVTLRCSSQSGHNTVSWYQQALGQGPQFIFQYYREEENGRGNFPPRFSGLQFPNYSSELNVNALELDDSALYLCASSLAPGQVTGANVLTFGAGSRLTVL.

V gene TRBV5-1 combines with J gene TRBJ1-6, with no clear D. The CDR3 consists of 15 residues. The V gene's germline CDR1 is SGHRS and CDR2 YFSETQ. Trimming took 0 bases from V and 5 from J, leaving 9 bases between them. CDR3 nucleotide sequence: TGCGCCAGCAGCTTGGAGGATCCGGATAATTCACCCCTCCACTTT. It yields the protein CASSLEDPDNSPLHF.

The CDR3 sequence is CASSLGQGDSEAFF. CDR3 nucleotide sequence: TGTGCCAGCAGCCTCGGACAGGGGGACTCTGAAGCTTTCTTT. The chain has TRBV4-2 and TRBJ1-1; TRBD1 matches at 10 bases. Germline trimming cut 4 bases from V and 6 bases from J; bases unmatched to any gene: 5. Germline loops: CDR1 LGHNA, CDR2 YNFKEQ. The CDR3 loop spans 14 amino acids.

The chain couples TRBV28 to TRBJ1-2, with TRBD1 matching over 9 bases. Looked up from germline, CDR1 is MDHEN and CDR2 is SYDVKM. This CDR3 has 15 residues. V was clipped by 4 bases and J by 4 bases; unmatched bases: 7. CDR3 in DNA: TGTGCCAGCAGTTGGGGGGACAGGGCGGGCTATGGCTACACCTTC. It codes for CASSWGDRAGYGYTF.

The rearrangement links TRBV19 to TRBJ2-1, with 11 nucleotides matching TRBD2. Germline CDR1 LNHDA, CDR2 SQIVND (reference sequence). The CDR3 length is 15 residues. V shed 3 bases, J shed 8 bases, and the junction held 6 bases outside the gene matches. CDR3 in DNA: TGTGCCAGTAGTATCCGACTAGCGGGATTGGATGAGCAGTTCTTC. This translates into CASSIRLAGLDEQFF.

The chain employs TRBV19 and TRBJ1-2; tentative D call: TRBD1 (6 bases). The germline gives CDR1 LNHDA, CDR2 SQIVND (reference sequence). The germline V and J ends were trimmed by 5 bases and 8 bases, with 15 bases remaining between them. The CDR3 covers 13 residues. CDR3 nucleotides: TGTGCCAGTAGTCTTCTCCAGGACAGAGGCTACACCTTC. Protein: CASSLLQDRGYTF.

This rearrangement joins TRBV15 to TRBJ2-7; TRBD2 might be the D (5 bases). V lost 3 bases and J lost 3, with 12 bases in between. CDR1 LNHNV and CDR2 YYDKDF come from the germline V gene (reference sequence). This CDR3 is built from 14 residues. The CDR3, as DNA: TGTGCCACCAGCAGGAAATACGGGGACTACGAGCAGTACTTC. It translates to CATSRKYGDYEQYF.

The chain recombines TRBV11-2 with TRBJ2-1; D could derive from TRBD1 or TRBD2 (5 bases each). Per germline, CDR1 SGHAT and CDR2 FQNNGV. Trimming stripped 8 bases from V and 7 bases from J, with 15 bases between. The CDR3 covers 13 residues. The DNA for the CDR3 is TGTGCCAGCGGCACTTGGGGGTGGAATGAGCAGTTCTTC. It yields the protein CASGTWGWNEQFF.

The chain's CDR3 is CASSRQGTSDYEQYF. For the CDR3, the DNA is TGTGCCAGCAGTCGACAGGGTACGTCTGACTACGAGCAGTACTTC. The rearrangement joins TRBV7-3 to TRBJ2-7; the match to TRBD1 covers 7 bases. Germline lookup yields CDR1 SGHTA and CDR2 FQGTGA. This CDR3 comprises 15 residues. The junction had 11 bases not matched to a gene; V was cut back by 6 bases and J by 3 bases.

The chain joins TRBV20-1 to TRBJ1-2; D call uncertain. The germline gives CDR1 DFQATT, CDR2 SNEGSKA (reference sequence). V was cut by 5 bases and J by 5 bases, with 9 bases left in between. CDR3 length: 11 amino acids. Here the CDR3 DNA reads TGCAGTGCTTCGAGTATTTATGGCTACACCTTC. Its protein is CSASSIYGYTF.

There are a few counts of this clone. V is TRBV9 and J is TRBJ2-5, with TRBD2 identical over 11 bases. CDR3 length equals 17 residues. CDR1 and CDR2 from the germline V gene are SGDLS and YYNGEE. J was trimmed by 4 bases and V by 1 base; bases with no gene match: 9. The CDR3 bases are TGTGCCAGCAGCGTACGGTCAACTAGCGGGAGCGGAGAGACCCAGTACTTC. It codes for CASSVRSTSGSGETQYF.

The CDR3 reads CAFGTVNNQPQHF. The CDR3 nucleotides read TGTGCCTTTGGGACCGTTAACAATCAGCCCCAGCATTTT. This chain links TRBV30 with TRBJ1-5, with TRBD1 as a possible D gene (5 bases). The CDR3 runs 13 residues. V gave up 7 bases and J gave up 3 bases, with 13 bases separating them. The germline V gene encodes CDR1 GTSNPN and CDR2 SVGIG (reference sequence).

V is TRBV7-3 and J is TRBJ2-7; unclear D gene. V lost 1 base and J lost 0, with 7 bases in between. This CDR3 has 14 residues. Germline lookup yields CDR1 SGHTA and CDR2 FQGTGA. CDR3 in amino acids: CASSLIGSSYEQYF. The CDR3 bases are TGTGCCAGCAGCTTAATCGGATCCTCCTACGAGCAGTACTTC.

V gene TRBV11-3 combines with J gene TRBJ2-3; D remains ambiguous. V was pared by 5 bases and J by 0 bases, with 15 bases between. The CDR3 extends over 16 amino acids. Germline CDR1 SGHNT, CDR2 YENEEA. As DNA, the CDR3 is TGTGCCAGCAGCCCCCGCGGCCAAACTAGCACAGATACGCAGTATTTT. Its translation is CASSPRGQTSTDTQYF.

The rearrangement links TRBV7-2 to TRBJ2-7; TRBD2 agrees at 13 bases. Trimming cost V 5 bases and J 5 bases; bases outside gene matches: 6. CDR1 is SGHTA and CDR2 is FQGNSA in the germline V gene. The CDR3 spans 15 residues. The CDR3 loop is CASSRTSGGVHEQYF. The CDR3 coding sequence is TGTGCCAGCAGCCGTACTAGCGGGGGGGTCCACGAGCAGTACTTC.

The V and J genes are TRBV2 and TRBJ2-5; D remains ambiguous. V lost 4 bases, J lost 5 bases, and 14 bases lay in between. The CDR3 sequence is 14 residues long. Per germline, CDR1 SNHLY and CDR2 FYNNEI. In DNA form, the CDR3 reads TGTGCCAGCAGTGCACGGATGGTCGGGGAGACCCAGTACTTC. It specifies CASSARMVGETQYF.

This sequence joins TRBV6-1 and TRBJ2-7; TRBD2 is a possible D gene (5 bases). The germline V and J ends were trimmed by 3 bases and 5 bases, with 14 bases remaining between them. The CDR3 runs 14 residues. Germline lookup yields CDR1 MNHNS and CDR2 SASEGT. The DNA of the CDR3 is TGTGCCAGCAGTGAGGAGGTCCCGGGGAACGAGCAGTACTTC. It codes for CASSEEVPGNEQYF.

The chain joins TRBV11-2 to TRBJ2-1; 9 bases map to TRBD2. The CDR3 sequence is 18 residues long. Germline-derived CDR1 and CDR2 are SGHAT and FQNNGV. The V and J ends lost 5 bases and 5 bases, in that order; junction bases with no gene match: 16. The CDR3, as DNA: TGTGCCAGCAGCAGAGATGGCCTGGGGACTAGCTACCACAATGAGCAGTTCTTC. Translated: CASSRDGLGTSYHNEQFF.

This clone has only one observation. The J gene is TRBJ1-1, the V gene TRBV6-6, with D unclear. Trimming shortened V by 5 bases and J by 1 base, and 8 bases separated the two germline ends. CDR1 MNHNY and CDR2 SVGAGI come from the germline V gene (reference sequence). The CDR3 runs 13 residues. The CDR3 nucleotides are TGTGCCAGCAGTGCAGACAAGAACACTGAAGCTTTCTTT. Protein: CASSADKNTEAFF.

Of note for this clone: The junction does not match germline at one end; this may be a read error. The V and J genes are TRBV10-3 and TRBJ1-1, with D hard to call. CDR1 and CDR2 from the germline V gene are ENHRY and SYGVKD. The CDR3 spans 14 residues. The CDR3 is CAMSDGLLDTEAFF. The CDR3 bases are TGTGCCATGAGTGATGGGTTATTGGACACTGAAGCTTTCTTT.

The J gene is TRBJ2-7, the V gene TRBV11-2, with D maybe TRBD2 (5 bases). V lost 3 bases and J lost 9, with 18 bases in between. Germline lookup yields CDR1 SGHAT and CDR2 FQNNGV. The CDR3 sequence is 14 residues long. CDR3 DNA sequence: TGTGCCAGCAGCTTCAACCCACTAGGTCTCACGCAGTACTTC. Translating gives CASSFNPLGLTQYF.

V gene TRBV24-1 combines with J gene TRBJ1-3, with 12 bases that match TRBD1. The CDR3 contains 17 residues. Germline trimming cut 2 bases from V and 2 bases from J; bases unmatched to any gene: 3. Germline V gene sequence: CDR1 KGHDR, CDR2 SFDVKD. The CDR3 coding sequence is TGTGCCACCAGTGATTCGGGACAGGGGGCAGCTGGAAACACCATATATTTT. Translated: CATSDSGQGAAGNTIYF.

The gene calls are TRBV6-6 and TRBJ1-2; D may be TRBD1 (5 bases). V was clipped by 8 bases and J by 2 bases, with 12 bases between them. The CDR3 is 13 amino acids. Germline V lookup: CDR1 MNHNY, CDR2 SVGAGI (reference sequence). DNA of the CDR3: TGTGCCAGCCTAATAGGGGTGAACTATGGCTACACCTTC. This gives the protein CASLIGVNYGYTF.

The chain joins TRBV24-1 to TRBJ2-1, with 12 bases lining up with TRBD1. V was pared by 10 bases and J by 6 bases, with 3 bases of the junction left unmatched. Germline V gene data show CDR1 as KGHDR and CDR2 as SFDVKD. This CDR3 is 13 amino acids long. The CDR3 reads CATGQGALNEQFF. The CDR3 DNA is TGTGCCACGGGACAGGGGGCGCTCAATGAGCAGTTCTTC.